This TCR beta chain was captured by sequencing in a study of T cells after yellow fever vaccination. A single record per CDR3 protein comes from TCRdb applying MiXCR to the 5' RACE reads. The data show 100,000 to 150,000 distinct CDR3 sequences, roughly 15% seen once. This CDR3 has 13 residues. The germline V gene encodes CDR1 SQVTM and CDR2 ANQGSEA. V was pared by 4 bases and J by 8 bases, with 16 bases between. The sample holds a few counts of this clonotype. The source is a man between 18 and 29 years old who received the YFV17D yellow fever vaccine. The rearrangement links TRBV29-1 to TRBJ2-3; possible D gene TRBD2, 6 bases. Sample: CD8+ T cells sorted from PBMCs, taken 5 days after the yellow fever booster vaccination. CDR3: CSVVGGFIITQYF. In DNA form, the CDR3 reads TGCAGCGTTGTGGGAGGATTTATCATTACGCAGTATTTT.